These 21 T cell receptor beta chains were all obtained from the same sample, sequenced in a study of blood T cell repertoires in COVID-19. Clones were sequenced by immunoSEQ multiplex PCR, and TCRdb holds only the in-frame ones, with some missing. The table has about 290,000 clones, approximately 89% seen once. Specimen: peripheral blood. The receptors were gathered from a woman aged 25 to 45 with COVID-19, enrolled during active disease.

This clone has more than one count but fewer than ten. V and J are TRBV7-8 and TRBJ1-2, with 9 bases identical to TRBD1. The CDR3 consists of 14 residues. CDR1 is SGHVS and CDR2 is FQNEAQ in the germline V gene. V shed 5 bases, J shed 8 bases, and the junction held 9 bases outside the gene matches. The CDR3 DNA follows: TGTGCCAGCAGCAAAAGAGACAGGGGGGGCGGCTACACCTTC. Its protein product is CASSKRDRGGGYTF.

The chain's CDR3 is CASSERARQALDGYTF. In DNA form, the CDR3 reads TGTGCCAGCAGTGAAAGGGCTCGACAGGCCCTAGATGGCTACACCTTC. The rearrangement joins TRBV2 to TRBJ1-2, with TRBD1 as a possible D gene (6 bases). The V gene's germline CDR1 is SNHLY and CDR2 FYNNEI. The CDR3 totals 16 residues. V was shortened by 2 bases and J by 6 bases, with 19 bases between the two germline ends.

The chain employs TRBV3-1 (or the pseudogene TRBV3-2) and TRBJ1-1, with D unclear. The CDR3 loop spans 13 amino acids. Germline V gene data show CDR1 as LGHDT and CDR2 as YNNKEL (reference sequence). V was trimmed by 4 bases and J by 6 bases, leaving 12 bases between them. The DNA for the CDR3 is TGTGCCAGCAGCCGATCCCAGAGCGCTGAAGCTTTCTTT. Residues: CASSRSQSAEAFF.

This rearrangement joins TRBV19 to TRBJ1-1, with 8 nucleotides matching TRBD1. J was trimmed by 5 bases and V by 0 bases; bases with no gene match: 11. Germline loops: CDR1 LNHDA, CDR2 SQIVND (reference sequence). The CDR3 has 17 residues. The CDR3 reads CASSIDLWAGGNTEAFF. The CDR3 DNA follows: TGTGCCAGTAGTATAGATCTTTGGGCAGGGGGCAATACTGAAGCTTTCTTT.

This chain uses TRBV18 with TRBJ2-2, with TRBD2 matching over 11 bases. Germline assignment: CDR1 KGHSH and CDR2 LQKENI. V shed 3 bases and J 3 bases; nucleotides not matched to a gene: 3. The CDR3 length is 16 residues. The CDR3 spells CASSPQLAGDTGELFF. The CDR3 nucleotides are TGTGCCAGCTCACCGCAACTAGCGGGGGACACCGGGGAGCTGTTTTTT.

This rearrangement joins TRBV18 to TRBJ1-6, with D hard to call. The CDR3 has 16 residues. The V and J ends lost 1 base and 6 bases respectively, with 13 bases between them. CDR1 is KGHSH and CDR2 is LQKENI in the germline V gene. This chain's CDR3 is CASSPLDPPGNSPLHF. The CDR3 nucleotides are TGTGCCAGCTCACCACTCGACCCTCCGGGTAATTCACCCCTCCACTTT.

This sequence joins TRBV25-1 and TRBJ2-1; 8 bases are a match to TRBD2. The germline V gene has CDR1 MGHDK and CDR2 SYGVNS. V lost 10 bases and J lost 4; bases outside the gene matches: 9. The CDR3 runs to 14 residues. The CDR3, as DNA: TGTGCCACCCGGCAGACGGGGGGGTACAATGAGCAGTTCTTC. This gives the protein CATRQTGGYNEQFF.

This sequence joins TRBV5-6 and TRBJ2-1; 13 positions match TRBD2. V lost 4 bases, J lost 4 bases, and 8 bases stayed unmatched. The germline gives CDR1 SGHDT, CDR2 YYEEEE. The CDR3 consists of 17 residues. CDR3 region: CASSDLGLAGRYNEQFF. CDR3 coding DNA: TGTGCCAGCAGCGACTTGGGACTAGCGGGGCGGTACAATGAGCAGTTCTTC. Combining the CDR3 with reference TRBV5-6 and TRBJ2-1 gives the whole variable domain DAGVTQSPTHLIKTRGQQVTLRCSPKSGHDTVSWYQQALGQGPQFIFQYYEEEERQRGNFPDRFSGHQFPNYSSELNVNALLLGDSALYLCASSDLGLAGRYNEQFFGPGTRLTVL.

This rearrangement joins TRBV19 to TRBJ2-3; D not resolved. The V and J ends lost 3 bases and 0 bases respectively, with 7 bases between them. The germline gives CDR1 LNHDA, CDR2 SQIVND (reference sequence). The CDR3 spans 14 residues. CDR3 DNA: TGTGCCAGTAGTATCGGGTCTAGCACAGATACGCAGTATTTT. Amino acid sequence: CASSIGSSTDTQYF.

This clone came up once. V is TRBV6-5 and J is TRBJ2-1, with 10 bases fitting TRBD1. Per the germline V gene, CDR1 is MNHEY and CDR2 is SVGAGI. The length of the CDR3 is 15 residues. The V gene end was trimmed by 7 bases and the J gene end by 10 bases; junction bases not matched to a gene: 13. The CDR3 sequence is CASTGTGVMWGEQFF. As DNA, the CDR3 is TGTGCCAGCACAGGGACAGGGGTGATGTGGGGCGAGCAGTTCTTC.

The V call is TRBV27, the J call TRBJ1-2, with 7 bases lining up with TRBD1. This CDR3 is 13 amino acids long. Looked up from germline, CDR1 is MNHEY and CDR2 is SMNVEV (reference sequence). V was clipped by 6 bases and J by 8 bases; unmatched bases: 9. The DNA of the CDR3 is TGTGCCAGCAGGCCAACAGGGGCTGGGGGCTACACCTTC. Residues: CASRPTGAGGYTF.

CDR3 region: CSFARDRRQETQYF. The DNA of the CDR3 is TGCAGCTTCGCCCGGGACAGGCGTCAAGAGACCCAGTACTTC. The chain links TRBV29-1 to TRBJ2-5; 8 nucleotides match TRBD1. Germline CDR1 SQVTM, CDR2 ANQGSEA. The CDR3 loop spans 14 amino acids. The V gene end was trimmed by 8 bases and the J gene end by 2 bases; junction bases not matched to a gene: 10.

The rearrangement joins TRBV7-2 to TRBJ1-6; D is undetermined. V lost 5 bases to trimming and J lost 6 bases, with 14 bases between them. Per the germline V gene, CDR1 is SGHTA and CDR2 is FQGNSA. CDR3 length: 15 amino acids. The CDR3: CASSPTTRFNSPLHF. For the CDR3, the DNA is TGTGCCAGCAGCCCGACGACAAGATTTAATTCACCCCTCCACTTT. The variable domain in full, completed from reference TRBV7-2 and TRBJ1-6, reads GAGVSQSPSNKVTEKGKDVELRCDPISGHTALYWYRQSLGQGLEFLIYFQGNSAPDKSGLPSDRFSAERTGGSVSTLTIQRTQQEDSAVYLCASSPTTRFNSPLHFGNGTRLTVT.

The J gene is TRBJ1-6, the V gene TRBV10-3, with TRBD1 identical over 8 bases. Germline CDR1 and CDR2: ENHRY and SYGVKD. The CDR3 extends over 15 amino acids. With V trimmed by 0 bases and J by 6 bases, 1 base remained unmatched. CDR3 sequence: CAISESDRGNSPLHF. DNA for the CDR3: TGTGCCATCAGTGAGTCAGACAGGGGTAATTCACCCCTCCACTTT.

This clone was observed a single time. The CDR3 region is CASSFGQGGGDTQYF. Here the CDR3 DNA reads TGCGCCAGCAGCTTCGGACAGGGTGGTGGAGATACGCAGTATTTT. The chain is built from TRBV5-1 and TRBJ2-3; TRBD1 matches at 8 bases. The V segment lost 2 bases and the J segment 5 bases; nucleotides outside the gene matches: 7. This CDR3 contains 15 residues. From germline, CDR1 is SGHRS and CDR2 YFSETQ. Combining the CDR3 with reference TRBV5-1 and TRBJ2-3 gives the whole variable domain KAGVTQTPRYLIKTRGQQVTLSCSPISGHRSVSWYQQTPGQGLQFLFEYFSETQRNKGNFPGRFSGRQFSNSRSEMNVSTLELGDSALYLCASSFGQGGGDTQYFGPGTRLTVL.

This chain connects TRBV6-5 to TRBJ1-3; TRBD1 agrees at 8 bases. In germline, CDR1 is MNHEY, CDR2 SVGAGI. The CDR3 loop spans 13 amino acids. Trimming cost V 9 bases and J 3 bases; bases outside gene matches: 4. For the CDR3, the DNA is TGTGCCAGTAGCAGGGGGCTTGGAAACACCATATATTTT. This encodes CASSRGLGNTIYF.

This clone is a singleton in its sample. The V gene is TRBV9, the J gene TRBJ2-5, with TRBD2 matching 9 bases. V was pared by 2 bases and J by 4 bases, with 6 bases of the junction left unmatched. There are 15 residues in the CDR3. Germline CDR1 is SGDLS and CDR2 is YYNGEE. CDR3: CASSVLAGSGETQYF. CDR3 nucleotide sequence: TGTGCCAGCAGCGTCCTAGCGGGGTCGGGAGAGACCCAGTACTTC.

The genes are TRBV7-9 and TRBJ1-3; D not certain. V was pared by 3 bases and J by 0 bases, with 9 bases between. Looked up from germline, CDR1 is SEHNR and CDR2 is FQNEAQ (reference sequence). This CDR3 is 15 amino acids long. This CDR3 is CASSLSQVSGNTIYF. The CDR3 DNA reads TGTGCCAGCAGCTTGAGCCAGGTCTCTGGAAACACCATATATTTT. The variable domain in full, completed from reference TRBV7-9 and TRBJ1-3, reads DTGVSQNPRHKITKRGQNVTFRCDPISEHNRLYWYRQTLGQGPEFLTYFQNEAQLEKSRLLSDRFSAERPKGSFSTLEIQRTEQGDSAMYLCASSLSQVSGNTIYFGEGSWLTVV.

The chain links TRBV11-2 to TRBJ1-6, with a tentative D call TRBD1 (5 bases). CDR3 length: 16 residues. Deletions cut 7 bases from V and 0 bases from J, with 13 bases between. Germline V lookup: CDR1 SGHAT, CDR2 FQNNGV. CDR3 sequence (DNA): TGTGCCAGCACCCCAGGGCCTAGCTCCTATAATTCACCCCTCCACTTT. Translated, it gives CASTPGPSSYNSPLHF. Based on the CDR3 plus reference TRBV11-2 and TRBJ1-6, the full variable domain is EAGVAQSPRYKIIEKRQSVAFWCNPISGHATLYWYQQILGQGPKLLIQFQNNGVVDDSQLPKDRFSAERLKGVDSTLKIQPAKLEDSAVYLCASTPGPSSYNSPLHFGNGTRLTVT.

V is TRBV12-5 and J is TRBJ2-5; unclear D gene. V lost 2 bases to trimming and J lost 2 bases, with 9 bases between them. This CDR3 is 14 amino acids long. Germline V lookup: CDR1 LGHNT, CDR2 FRNRAP. The CDR3 here is CASGLYLRQETQYF. The CDR3 nucleotides read TGTGCTAGTGGTTTGTACTTGCGGCAAGAGACCCAGTACTTC. Looking up the rest from reference TRBV12-5 and TRBJ2-5 gives the full variable domain: DARVTQTPRHKVTEMGQEVTMRCQPILGHNTVFWYRQTMMQGLELLAYFRNRAPLDDSGMPKDRFSAEMPDATLATLKIQPSEPRDSAVYFCASGLYLRQETQYFGPGTRLLVL.

In its sample, this clone was seen once. The chain links TRBV24-1 to TRBJ2-7, with a tentative D call TRBD2 (5 bases). The germline CDR1 and CDR2 sequences are KGHDR and SFDVKD. The CDR3 loop spans 14 amino acids. V was shortened by 1 base and J by 9 bases, with 15 bases between the two germline ends. CDR3 bases: TGTGCCACCAGTGATTTCGAACTCGGGATGAGGCAGTACTTC. Translated: CATSDFELGMRQYF.